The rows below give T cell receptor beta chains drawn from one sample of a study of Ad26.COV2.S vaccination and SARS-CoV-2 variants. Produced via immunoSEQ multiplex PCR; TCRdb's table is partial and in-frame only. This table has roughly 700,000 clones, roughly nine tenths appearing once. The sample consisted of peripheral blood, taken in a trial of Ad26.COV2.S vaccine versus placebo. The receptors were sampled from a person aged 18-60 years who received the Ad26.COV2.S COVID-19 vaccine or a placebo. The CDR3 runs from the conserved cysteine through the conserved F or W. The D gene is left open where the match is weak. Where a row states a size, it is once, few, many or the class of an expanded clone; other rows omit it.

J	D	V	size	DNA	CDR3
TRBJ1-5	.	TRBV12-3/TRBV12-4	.	TGTGCCAGCAGTTTATCGGGAGATCAGCCCCAGCATTTT	CASSLSGDQPQHF
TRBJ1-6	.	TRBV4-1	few	TGCGCCAGCAGACCCCTGGACAACTCCTATAATTCACCCCTCCACTTT	CASRPLDNSYNSPLHF
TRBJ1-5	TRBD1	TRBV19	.	TGTGCCAGTAGTAGAGACAGGGGCTACAATCAGCCCCAGCATTTT	CASSRDRGYNQPQHF
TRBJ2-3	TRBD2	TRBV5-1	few	TGCGCCAGCAGGGAGACGGGACTATCAGATACGCAGTATTTT	CASRETGLSDTQYF
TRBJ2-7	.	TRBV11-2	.	TGTGCCAGCAGCTTAGAGGCCAGGAACTACGAGCAGTACTTC	CASSLEARNYEQYF
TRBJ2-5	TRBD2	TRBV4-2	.	TGTGCCAGCAGCCAAGGGACTAGCGGATTACAAGAGACCCAGTACTTC	CASSQGTSGLQETQYF
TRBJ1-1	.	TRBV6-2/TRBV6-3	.	TGTGCCAGCAGTTACCTAAAAACTGAAGCTTTCTTT	CASSYLKTEAFF
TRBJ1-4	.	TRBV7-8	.	TGTGCCAGCAGCCCGACGACTGAAAAACTGTTTTTT	CASSPTTEKLFF
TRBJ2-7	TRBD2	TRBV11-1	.	TGTGCCAGCAGCCGTGCGGGAGCGGGGAACTACGAGCAGTACTTC	CASSRAGAGNYEQYF
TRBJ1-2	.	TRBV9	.	TGTGCCAGCAGCGTAGGTATGACAGGCTATGGCTACACCTTC	CASSVGMTGYGYTF
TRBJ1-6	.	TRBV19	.	TGTGCCAGTAGCTTCCGGGACACCCTTTTTCCCCTCCACTTT	CASSFRDTLFPLHF
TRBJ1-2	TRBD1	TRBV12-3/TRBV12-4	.	TGTGCCAGCAGTTTGGACAGGAATTATGGCTACACCTTC	CASSLDRNYGYTF
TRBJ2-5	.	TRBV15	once	TGTGCCACCAGCAGACGACAGTCCCAAGAGACCCAGTACTTC	CATSRRQSQETQYF
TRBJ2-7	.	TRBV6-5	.	TGTGCCAGCAAAGTGGGCTTTCTAGCTCCCTACGAGCAGTACTTC	CASKVGFLAPYEQYF
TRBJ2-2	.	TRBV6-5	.	TGTGCCAGCAGTTTACAGGGCGCCGGTCCCGGGGAGCTGTTTTTT	CASSLQGAGPGELFF
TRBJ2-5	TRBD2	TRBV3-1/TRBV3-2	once	TGTGCCAGCAGCCCCGGACTAGCGGTACAAGAGACCCAGTACTTC	CASSPGLAVQETQYF
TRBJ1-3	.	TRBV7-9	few	TGTGCCAGCAGCTTAGGCACGGGGGGCTCTGGAAACACCATATATTTT	CASSLGTGGSGNTIYF
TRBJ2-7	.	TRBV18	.	TGTGCCAGCTCACCACCGAGTAGAGGGGGCTACGAGCAGTACTTC	CASSPPSRGGYEQYF